Below are 14 T cell receptor beta chains sequenced from a single sample in a study of cytomegalovirus exposure and HLA in healthy donors. Use of 60 Vbeta and 13 Jbeta primers characterized the PCR. The method was immunoSEQ multiplex PCR; TCRdb's version includes in-frame clones alone and lacks a portion of them. The sample comprises approximately 140,000 clones, more than 65% of which are singletons, and approximately 2.6% rests with the top ten. The material sequenced was PBMCs. All receptors derive from a woman aged 55 to 70 in good health and CMV-seropositive.

The rearrangement uses TRBV9 and TRBJ2-2, with TRBD1 matching 9 bases. J lost 4 bases, V lost 3 bases, and 7 bases had no gene match. Germline V gene lookup returns CDR1 SGDLS and CDR2 YYNGEE. The CDR3 runs 16 residues. The CDR3 sequence: CASSARTGASTGELFF. The CDR3 DNA reads TGTGCCAGCAGCGCCCGGACAGGGGCGAGCACCGGGGAGCTGTTTTTT.

On this clone itself: A junction boundary mismatches the germline segment, possibly from a read error. J is TRBJ2-1 and V is TRBV7-7; D unresolved. Germline lookup yields CDR1 SSHAT and CDR2 FNYEAQ (reference sequence). This CDR3 is built from 15 residues. The CDR3 loop is CASSLDLGTYNEQFF. In nucleotides, the CDR3 is TGTGCTAGCAGCTTAGATCTTGGCACGTACAATGAGCAGTTCTTC.

The gene calls are TRBV27 and TRBJ1-1; weak D call: TRBD1 (6 bases). The V gene lost 5 bases and the J gene lost 0 bases, with 10 bases spanning the gap. The germline CDR1 and CDR2 sequences are MNHEY and SMNVEV (reference sequence). The CDR3 runs 14 residues. CDR3 bases: TGTGCCAGCAGTCCGGACAGAGTGAACACTGAAGCTTTCTTT. This translates into CASSPDRVNTEAFF.

This chain joins TRBV6-5 and TRBJ1-1; 7 nucleotides align to TRBD1. CDR3 length equals 15 residues. Germline loops: CDR1 MNHEY, CDR2 SVGAGI. V lost 7 bases, J lost 0 bases, and 8 bases stayed unmatched. CDR3 nucleotides: TGTGCCAGCACCCCAGGGGGAAGCCTGAACACTGAAGCTTTCTTT. Translating gives CASTPGGSLNTEAFF.

This clone turned up a few times. The chain combines TRBV19 with TRBJ1-2; a weak D match, TRBD1 (5 bases). The germline V gene has CDR1 LNHDA and CDR2 SQIVND (reference sequence). The CDR3 loop spans 14 amino acids. The V end was cut by 6 bases, the J end by 2 bases, with 13 bases between. CDR3 sequence: CASREIQENYGYTF. In DNA form, the CDR3 reads TGTGCCAGTAGGGAGATACAGGAAAACTATGGCTACACCTTC.

V usage is TRBV5-1 and J usage is TRBJ1-6, with D unclear. The V gene lost 2 bases and the J gene lost 3 bases, with 9 bases spanning the gap. The CDR3 extends over 15 amino acids. Per germline, CDR1 SGHRS and CDR2 YFSETQ. CDR3 in DNA: TGCGCCAGCAGCTTTACGGACTACTATAATTCACCCCTCCACTTT. Its translation: CASSFTDYYNSPLHF. Together with reference TRBV5-1 and TRBJ1-6, the CDR3 gives the full variable domain: KAGVTQTPRYLIKTRGQQVTLSCSPISGHRSVSWYQQTPGQGLQFLFEYFSETQRNKGNFPGRFSGRQFSNSRSEMNVSTLELGDSALYLCASSFTDYYNSPLHFGNGTRLTVT.

A word on this clone: An end of the junction does not agree with germline; a read error may underlie this. V usage is TRBV7-9 and J usage is TRBJ1-2; D may be TRBD1 (5 bases). This CDR3 spans 18 amino acids. Germline-derived CDR1 and CDR2 are SEHNR and FQNEAQ (reference sequence). CDR3 region: CSSSLLSVPGTSNYGYTF. DNA for the CDR3: TGTTCCAGCAGCTTATTGTCCGTCCCAGGGACTTCTAACTATGGCTACACCTTC.

This sequence joins TRBV19 and TRBJ1-2, with 7 bases aligning to TRBD1. With 9 bases clipped from V and 0 bases from J, the junction kept 13 bases outside the gene matches. Looked up from germline, CDR1 is LNHDA and CDR2 is SQIVND (reference sequence). The CDR3 loop spans 16 amino acids. In DNA form, the CDR3 reads TGTGCCAGCAGGGGGACAGATTTTTTCTCTAACTATGGCTACACCTTC. It specifies CASRGTDFFSNYGYTF.

The chain is built from TRBV27 and TRBJ2-1, with TRBD1 identical over 7 bases. The J segment lost 2 bases and the V segment lost 3 bases, leaving 10 bases of the junction unmatched. The CDR3 has 17 amino acids. The germline V gene encodes CDR1 MNHEY and CDR2 SMNVEV (reference sequence). The CDR3 region has the DNA TGTGCCAGCAGTTTTTCCCGGGACAGAGTAACCTACAATGAGCAGTTCTTC. Protein product: CASSFSRDRVTYNEQFF.

The chain employs TRBV11-2 and TRBJ2-7; 13 bases line up with TRBD2. J was trimmed by 3 bases and V by 4 bases; bases with no gene match: 6. The CDR3 contains 16 residues. Germline loops: CDR1 SGHAT, CDR2 FQNNGV. CDR3 amino acids: CASSSTGTSGDYEQYF. DNA of the CDR3: TGTGCCAGCAGCTCGACCGGGACTAGCGGGGACTACGAGCAGTACTTC.

This clone came up a few times. For the CDR3, the DNA is TGTGCCAGCAGCCCACTCGTCGCAGGGAACACTGAAGCTTTCTTT. It yields the protein CASSPLVAGNTEAFF. The rearrangement links TRBV7-3 to TRBJ1-1; D ambiguous. This CDR3 is 15 amino acids long. Trimming cost V 5 bases and J 1 base, with 14 bases left between them. The germline gives CDR1 SGHTA, CDR2 FQGTGA. The full variable domain, in which reference TRBV7-3 and TRBJ1-1 provide the parts outside the CDR3, is GAGVSQTPSNKVTEKGKYVELRCDPISGHTALYWYRQSLGQGPEFLIYFQGTGAADDSGLPNDRFFAVRPEGSVSTLKIQRTERGDSAVYLCASSPLVAGNTEAFFGQGTRLTVV.

This chain uses TRBV5-4 with TRBJ2-1, with 11 bases matching TRBD2. The V gene end was trimmed by 4 bases and the J gene end by 5 bases; junction bases not matched to a gene: 5. This CDR3 has 15 residues. The germline V gene has CDR1 SGHNT and CDR2 YYREEE (reference sequence). The CDR3 reads CASSHASGGNNEQFF. In DNA form, the CDR3 reads TGTGCCAGCAGCCATGCTAGCGGGGGGAACAATGAGCAGTTCTTC. The full variable domain, its missing parts supplied by reference TRBV5-4 and TRBJ2-1, is ETGVTQSPTHLIKTRGQQVTLRCSSQSGHNTVSWYQQALGQGPQFIFQYYREEENGRGNFPPRFSGLQFPNYSSELNVNALELDDSALYLCASSHASGGNNEQFFGPGTRLTVL.

The chain couples TRBV12-5 to TRBJ2-2; no firm D call. The CDR3 is 16 amino acids. V was shortened by 3 bases and J by 2 bases, with 13 bases between the two germline ends. Germline CDR1 reads LGHNT; CDR2 reads FRNRAP. The CDR3 reads CASGFGITLNTGELFF. The CDR3 DNA reads as TGTGCTAGTGGTTTTGGCATAACGCTCAACACCGGGGAGCTGTTTTTT.

V gene TRBV6-1 combines with J gene TRBJ2-1; 10 bases are a match to TRBD2. Germline V lookup: CDR1 MNHNS, CDR2 SASEGT. The ends lost 6 bases at V and 4 bases at J; junction bases unmatched: 6. The CDR3 has 15 residues. The CDR3 sequence is CASRPTAGGYNEQFF. The CDR3 nucleotides read TGTGCCAGCAGGCCAACAGCGGGGGGGTACAATGAGCAGTTCTTC.